Shown below are 8 T cell receptor beta chains from a single sample sequenced in a study of Graves' ophthalmopathy and Graves' hyperthyroidism. Beta-chain TCR CDR3 regions were amplified from RNA transcripts. The workflow started with a first-round RT-PCR run with HTBI primers and then moved on to a second-round multiplex PCR. One entry per CDR3 protein, called by TCRdb with MiXCR from the multiplex PCR reads. The table has approximately 640,000 distinct CDR3 sequences, just over 40% seen once; the top ten hold over 2.5%. The sample consisted of peripheral blood. The receptors come from an adult man with Graves' ophthalmopathy.

This chain joins TRBV29-1 and TRBJ1-2; D might be TRBD1 (6 bases). Looked up from germline, CDR1 is SQVTM and CDR2 is ANQGSEA. The CDR3 totals 11 residues. The germline V and J ends were trimmed by 4 bases and 12 bases, with 15 bases remaining between them. In nucleotides, the CDR3 is TGCAGCGTTGGTCAGGGGCTAGGCGACACCTTC. Translating it yields CSVGQGLGDTF.

At least ten counts were recorded for this clonotype. V is TRBV29-1 and J is TRBJ1-2; TRBD1 might be the D (6 bases). V lost 7 bases to trimming and J lost 5 bases, with 17 bases between them. The germline V gene has CDR1 SQVTM and CDR2 ANQGSEA. This CDR3 spans 13 amino acids. CDR3 residues: CSGQALGDYGYTF. As DNA, the CDR3 is TGCAGCGGACAGGCCCTGGGGGATTATGGCTACACCTTC.

This clonotype has ten or more counts. The chain couples TRBV20-1 to TRBJ1-2; D unresolved. The CDR3 loop spans 14 amino acids. V was trimmed by 0 bases and J by 1 base, leaving 9 bases between them. CDR1 and CDR2 from the germline V gene are DFQATT and SNEGSKA (reference sequence). CDR3 protein: CSARDPFYNYGYTF. Here the CDR3 DNA reads TGCAGTGCTAGAGATCCCTTCTATAACTATGGCTACACCTTC.

Comments on this clonotype: This clone may be a read error of a much larger clone one base away. The chain joins TRBV7-6 to TRBJ2-5, with TRBD2 matching 7 bases. There are 15 residues in the CDR3. J lost 2 bases, V lost 2 bases, and 5 bases had no gene match. Germline lookup yields CDR1 SGHVS and CDR2 FNYEAQ. CDR3 amino acids: CASSLLSGVQETQYF. CDR3 bases: TGTGCCAGCAGCTTACTAAGCGGGGTACAAGAGACCCAGTACTTC.

The chain employs TRBV10-3 and TRBJ1-1; perhaps TRBD1 as D (5 bases). CDR1 and CDR2 from the germline V gene are ENHRY and SYGVKD. V gave up 5 bases and J gave up 6 bases, with 16 bases separating them. The CDR3 runs 14 residues. Written as DNA, the CDR3 is TGTGCCATCAGTTTAGGGTCGACAGCCCCTGAAGCTTTCTTT. This codes for CAISLGSTAPEAFF.

The rearrangement joins TRBV4-1 to TRBJ1-4; no definite D call. The CDR3 is 13 residues long. CDR1 MGHRA and CDR2 YSYEKL come from the germline V gene. V was pared by 1 base and J by 8 bases, with 8 bases between. The DNA of the CDR3 is TGCGCCAGCAGCCAAGCGGGCCCGGAAAAACTGTTTTTT. Translation: CASSQAGPEKLFF.

The genes are TRBV10-3 and TRBJ2-5; D might be TRBD1 or TRBD2, each matching 5 bases. This CDR3 comprises 13 residues. Germline V gene lookup returns CDR1 ENHRY and CDR2 SYGVKD. V was shortened by 5 bases and J by 6 bases, with 13 bases between the two germline ends. The CDR3 sequence: CAISFRGGQTQYF. CDR3 sequence (DNA): TGTGCCATCAGTTTCCGGGGCGGGCAGACCCAGTACTTC.

In nucleotides, the CDR3 is TGTGCCAGCAGCCAAGAGCGGGGACCGAACACCGGGGAGCTGTTTTTT. Its protein product is CASSQERGPNTGELFF. This chain connects TRBV4-2 to TRBJ2-2, with a weak D call TRBD2 (6 bases). CDR1 LGHNA and CDR2 YNFKEQ come from the germline V gene. Trimming left V 0 bases short and J 0 bases short, with 8 bases between. This CDR3 has 16 amino acids.